This TCR beta chain was recorded in a study of OX40 agonist ivuxolimab in advanced cancers. Clones were read by immunoSEQ multiplex PCR, and TCRdb kept only the in-frame ones, dropping some. The sample consists of some 35,000 clones, around 87% of them appearing once. The CDR3 is 12 amino acids. The V end lost 0 bases, the J end lost 2 bases, and 3 bases lay between the germline ends. The germline V gene has CDR1 SGHRS and CDR2 YFSETQ. The TCR originated in an adult with an advanced solid tumor such as melanoma, head and neck, liver or kidney cancer. The sequencing used CD4+ or CD8+ T cells sorted from blood, collected in a trial of the OX40 agonist ivuxolimab. This chain uses TRBV5-1 with TRBJ2-7; no clear D. The CDR3 DNA reads TGCGCCAGCAGCTTGGACACCTACGAGCAGTACTTC. Translated: CASSLDTYEQYF. Supplemented by reference TRBV5-1 and TRBJ2-7, the full variable domain reads KAGVTQTPRYLIKTRGQQVTLSCSPISGHRSVSWYQQTPGQGLQFLFEYFSETQRNKGNFPGRFSGRQFSNSRSEMNVSTLELGDSALYLCASSLDTYEQYFGPGTRLTVT.